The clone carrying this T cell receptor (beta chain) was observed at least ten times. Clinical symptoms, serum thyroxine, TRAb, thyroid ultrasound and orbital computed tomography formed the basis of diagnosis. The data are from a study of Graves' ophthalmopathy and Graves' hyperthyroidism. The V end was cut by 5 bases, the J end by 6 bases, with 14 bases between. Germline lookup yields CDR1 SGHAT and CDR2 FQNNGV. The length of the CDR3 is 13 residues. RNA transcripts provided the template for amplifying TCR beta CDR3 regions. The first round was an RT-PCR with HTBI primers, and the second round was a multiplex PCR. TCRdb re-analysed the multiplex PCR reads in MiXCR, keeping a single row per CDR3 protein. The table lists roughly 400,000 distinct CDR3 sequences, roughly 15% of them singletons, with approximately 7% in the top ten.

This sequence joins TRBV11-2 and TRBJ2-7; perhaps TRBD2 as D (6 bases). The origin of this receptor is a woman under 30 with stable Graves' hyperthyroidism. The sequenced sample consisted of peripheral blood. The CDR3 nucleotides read TGTGCCAGCAGCAGCCTTCTAGCGAGCGAGCAGTACTTC. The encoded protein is CASSSLLASEQYF. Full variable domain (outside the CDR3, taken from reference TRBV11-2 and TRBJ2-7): EAGVAQSPRYKIIEKRQSVAFWCNPISGHATLYWYQQILGQGPKLLIQFQNNGVVDDSQLPKDRFSAERLKGVDSTLKIQPAKLEDSAVYLCASSSLLASEQYFGPGTRLTVT.